Listed here are 15 T cell receptor beta chains from one sample, sequenced in a study of blood T cell repertoires in COVID-19. The repertoire was sequenced with immunoSEQ multiplex PCR; TCRdb's copy has only in-frame clones and lacks some. The sample lists under 250,000 clones, roughly 85% occurring once. Sequencing used peripheral blood. Source of these receptors: a man in his fifties or sixties with COVID-19, enrolled during active disease.

The rearrangement uses TRBV7-9 and TRBJ2-3, with D hard to call. The CDR3 is 13 residues long. The V and J ends lost 6 bases and 5 bases respectively, with 12 bases between them. Looked up from germline, CDR1 is SEHNR and CDR2 is FQNEAQ (reference sequence). In DNA, the CDR3 is TGTGCCAGCAGACGTACCACGGGAGATACGCAGTATTTT. It yields the protein CASRRTTGDTQYF.

The V gene is TRBV7-3, the J gene TRBJ2-7; D not certain. Germline-derived CDR1 and CDR2 are SGHTA and FQGTGA. V lost 3 bases and J lost 6, with 3 bases in between. The CDR3 sequence is 10 residues long. CDR3 region: CASSFGEQYF. The CDR3 DNA sequence: TGTGCCAGCAGCTTCGGCGAGCAGTACTTC.

This rearrangement joins TRBV7-2 to TRBJ2-3; D might be TRBD2 (6 bases). This CDR3 has 16 residues. CDR1 and CDR2 (germline): SGHTA, FQGNSA. With 5 bases removed from V and 5 bases from J, the gap between germline ends came to 20 bases. The chain's CDR3 is CASSLKLANFQDTQYF. CDR3 bases: TGTGCCAGCAGCCTCAAACTAGCCAATTTCCAAGATACGCAGTATTTT.

V gene TRBV30 combines with J gene TRBJ1-6; weak D call: TRBD1 (6 bases). This CDR3 has 13 amino acids. CDR1 and CDR2 from the germline V gene are GTSNPN and SVGIG (reference sequence). V lost 0 bases and J 10 bases, leaving 10 bases between the germline ends. CDR3 DNA: TGTGCCTGGAGTGTGGCAGGGGCATCACCCCTCCACTTT. Its translation: CAWSVAGASPLHF.

This clone was detected a few times. The chain recombines TRBV2 with TRBJ1-3; unclear D gene. V gave up 7 bases and J gave up 4 bases, with 8 bases separating them. The length of the CDR3 is 12 residues. Germline V gene lookup returns CDR1 SNHLY and CDR2 FYNNEI. The CDR3 coding sequence is TGTGCCAGCAATCCTGTAGGAAACACCATATATTTT. As protein: CASNPVGNTIYF.

This clone occurred a few times. The chain has TRBV2 and TRBJ1-4, with TRBD1 matching 7 bases. Looked up from germline, CDR1 is SNHLY and CDR2 is FYNNEI. This CDR3 is 15 amino acids long. The V gene end was trimmed by 2 bases and the J gene end by 3 bases; junction bases not matched to a gene: 3. CDR3 region: CASSEKTGPNEKLFF. The CDR3 DNA reads as TGTGCCAGCAGTGAAAAGACAGGGCCTAATGAAAAACTGTTTTTT.

The V gene is TRBV2, the J gene TRBJ2-7, with 12 bases identical to TRBD2. CDR1 SNHLY and CDR2 FYNNEI come from the germline V gene. V gave up 5 bases and J gave up 7 bases; unmatched junction bases: 12. The CDR3 covers 16 residues. In DNA form, the CDR3 reads TGTGCCAGCAGTCCAGAGCGACTAGCGGGGGCGGGAGAGCAGTACTTC. Residues: CASSPERLAGAGEQYF.

This clone was recorded a few times. The chain recombines TRBV7-9 with TRBJ2-5; tentatively, D is TRBD2 (6 bases). This CDR3 is built from 12 residues. The V end lost 8 bases, the J end lost 8 bases, and 15 bases lay between the germline ends. From germline, CDR1 is SEHNR and CDR2 FQNEAQ (reference sequence). The CDR3 loop reads CASGRTGETQYF. Written as DNA, the CDR3 is TGTGCCAGCGGACGGACGGGGGAAACCCAGTACTTC.

The V and J genes are TRBV19 and TRBJ2-1; TRBD1 agrees at 7 bases. The germline V gene encodes CDR1 LNHDA and CDR2 SQIVND (reference sequence). The V and J ends lost 10 bases and 0 bases, in that order; junction bases with no gene match: 12. CDR3 size: 16 residues. The CDR3 sequence: CATTTGYHNSYNEQFF. For the CDR3, the DNA is TGTGCCACGACGACAGGGTACCATAACTCCTACAATGAGCAGTTCTTC.

The chain is built from TRBV18 and TRBJ2-5; TRBD1 aligns across 9 bases. This CDR3 is built from 14 residues. Germline assignment: CDR1 KGHSH and CDR2 LQKENI. J gave up 4 bases and V 5 bases, and 5 bases lay outside the gene matches. The CDR3 nucleotides read TGTGCCAGCTCAAATACAGGGGGCCGAGAGACCCAGTACTTC. This encodes CASSNTGGRETQYF.

V and J are TRBV7-9 and TRBJ2-2; D gene unclear. The CDR3 has 15 amino acids. V shed 3 bases and J shed 0 bases, with 8 bases lying between them. Germline CDR1 is SEHNR and CDR2 is FQNEAQ (reference sequence). The CDR3 sequence: CASSFWASNTGELFF. The CDR3 DNA reads as TGTGCCAGCAGCTTTTGGGCATCGAACACCGGGGAGCTGTTTTTT.

V usage is TRBV19 and J usage is TRBJ2-7; TRBD1 is a possible D gene (6 bases). The CDR3 spans 15 residues. Germline V gives CDR1 LNHDA, CDR2 SQIVND (reference sequence). V was pared by 4 bases and J by 3 bases, with 16 bases between. CDR3 sequence reads: CASSKSGTGHYEQYF. Written as DNA, the CDR3 is TGTGCCAGTAGTAAATCCGGGACGGGACACTACGAGCAGTACTTC.

The chain recombines TRBV4-3 with TRBJ2-7, with 9 nucleotides matching TRBD1. V shed 6 bases, J shed 3 bases, and the junction held 3 bases outside the gene matches. CDR1 LGHNA and CDR2 YSLEER come from the germline V gene. The CDR3 length is 13 residues. CDR3 amino acids: CASSRDRVYEQYF. The CDR3 region has the DNA TGCGCCAGCAGTAGGGACAGGGTCTACGAGCAGTACTTC.

V usage is TRBV7-2 and J usage is TRBJ2-5; D is possibly TRBD1 (6 bases). This CDR3 has 15 amino acids. CDR1 SGHTA and CDR2 FQGNSA come from the germline V gene. Trimming removed 3 bases from V and 4 bases from J, with 15 bases in between. CDR3 nucleotides: TGTGCCAGCAGCTTGACCGGGACACCCCGAGAGACCCAGTACTTC. Amino acid sequence: CASSLTGTPRETQYF.

The DNA of the CDR3 is TGTGCCAGCAGCCCAGGGACAGCAGCTCTAGCCAAAAACATTCAGTACTTC. Amino acids: CASSPGTAALAKNIQYF. The chain couples TRBV9 to TRBJ2-4, with 7 bases fitting TRBD1. V was clipped by 4 bases and J by 0 bases; unmatched bases: 10. This CDR3 is 17 amino acids long. Germline values: CDR1 SGDLS, CDR2 YYNGEE.